This T cell receptor beta chain derives from a study of shared clonotypes between healthy human individuals. For the study at large: CD8 memory received one plate per donor, CD8 naive two, CD4 memory three and CD4 naive three. General study results and limits: Across four donors, naive CD4 shared 5% to 6%, naive CD8 under 4%, memory CD4 roughly 2.3%, memory CD8 under 0.5%.

Note on this clone: Its antigen is still unknown.

Trimming left V 0 bases short and J 5 bases short, with 12 bases between. This CDR3 is built from 14 residues. The V gene's germline CDR1 is SGHRS and CDR2 YFSETQ. Libraries were prepared by immunoSEQ multiplex PCR; TCRdb keeps only in-frame clonotypes and omits some of them. The sample has over a million clones; around 82% are singletons. This TCR derives from a man aged 18-30 years in good health. Some clones in this sample may be carry-over from other donors' samples. Specimen: memory CD4+ T cells from PBMCs. The subset was: CD45RA-negative fraction. The J gene is TRBJ2-7, the V gene TRBV5-1, with D hard to call. The CDR3 region is CASSLEVGSNEQYF. For the CDR3, the DNA is TGCGCCAGCAGCTTGGAAGTGGGTTCCAACGAGCAGTACTTC.